This TCR beta chain was found in a study of beta chain features in type 1 diabetes. Findings and limits, study-wide: All four CD4+ subsets from Type 1 diabetes patients carried moderately but significantly shorter TCRB CDR3s.

TCRB transcripts that were expressed got sequenced, as all of the isolated RNA had been reverse transcribed. Average reads for naive, central memory and regulatory T cell samples were around 4 million. The data were produced by immunoSEQ multiplex PCR, yet TCRdb's version contains in-frame clones alone and is incomplete. Of about 160,000 clones listed, around 8.3% are singletons. Comments on this clone: The antigen remains unidentified.

CDR1 is SGHNT, CDR2 YYREEE, per germline (reference sequence). V gave up 4 bases and J gave up 5 bases; unmatched junction bases: 7. This CDR3 spans 14 amino acids. The chain is built from TRBV5-4 and TRBJ2-7; the match to TRBD1 covers 9 bases. Sequencing used central memory CD4+ T cells from blood. This TCR was sampled from a young woman with type 1 diabetes. The CDR3 sequence is CASSTRTGDHEQYF. In nucleotides, the CDR3 is TGTGCCAGCAGCACCAGGACAGGGGACCACGAGCAGTACTTC.